The 9 T cell receptor beta chains in this list originate from one sample, sequenced in a study of chronic HIV infection and antiretroviral therapy (dated by TCRdb to between 2015 and 2016). The library was obtained by 5' RACE. The sample was run on an Illumina MiSeq. TCRdb handled the public reads itself, with Q25 trimming in fastp and clone calling in MiXCR, and kept productive beta chains. Rows are combined by CDR3 protein, so each entry shows the most common genes and DNA. This sample gives about 38,000 distinct CDR3 sequences in total; roughly 8% of them show up just once. The ten largest clones take up 2.9% of the sample. Sequencing was done on a sample of peripheral blood. These receptors were collected from an adult who had HIV and had not received antiretroviral therapy, or was an uninfected healthy control (not recorded which).

V and J are TRBV2 and TRBJ2-4, with D maybe TRBD1 (6 bases). Germline-derived CDR1 and CDR2 are SNHLY and FYNNEI. Trimming stripped 11 bases from V and 5 bases from J, with 7 bases between. This CDR3 spans 10 amino acids. The CDR3 region is CAAGENIQYF. As DNA, the CDR3 is TGTGCCGCAGGGGAAAACATTCAGTACTTC. Combining the CDR3 with reference TRBV2 and TRBJ2-4 gives the whole variable domain EPEVTQTPSHQVTQMGQEVILRCVPISNHLYFYWYRQILGQKVEFLVSFYNNEISEKSEIFDDQFSVERPDGSNFTLKIRSTKLEDSAMYFCAAGENIQYFGAGTRLSVL.

The gene calls are TRBV29-1 and TRBJ2-3; TRBD2 is a possible D gene (6 bases). CDR3 length equals 14 residues. Per germline, CDR1 SQVTM and CDR2 ANQGSEA. The CDR3 DNA sequence: TGCAGTTTCCGGGAGTATAGTAGCACAGATACGCAGTATTTT. As protein: CSFREYSSTDTQYF.

V gene TRBV7-2 combines with J gene TRBJ2-6, with 7 bases matching TRBD1. Germline-derived CDR1 and CDR2 are SGHTA and FQGNSA. Germline trimming cut 4 bases from V and 0 bases from J; bases unmatched to any gene: 9. This CDR3 is 18 amino acids long. CDR3 DNA: TGTGCCAGCAGCTCAGGGGGACAGCTATTCTCTGGGGCCAACGTCCTGACTTTC. Translated, it gives CASSSGGQLFSGANVLTF.

The rearrangement uses TRBV6-5 and TRBJ2-3; no clear D. The CDR3 is 16 amino acids. CDR1 and CDR2 from the germline V gene are MNHEY and SVGAGI. Trimming took off 0 bases at V and 0 bases at J, with 10 bases between the two ends. The chain's CDR3 is CASSYSLPQSTDTQYF. CDR3 DNA sequence: TGTGCCAGCAGTTACTCCCTACCACAAAGCACAGATACGCAGTATTTT.

Here the CDR3 DNA reads TGTGCCAGCAGTCCCGGGGACAGGCGCAATTCACCCCTCCACTTT. It encodes CASSPGDRRNSPLHF. The gene calls are TRBV28 and TRBJ1-6; TRBD1 matches at 8 bases. This CDR3 region has 15 residues. The V gene's germline CDR1 is MDHEN and CDR2 SYDVKM. Losses at the gene ends were 5 bases for V and 7 bases for J; bases not matched to a gene: 7.

This clonotype was detected ten times or more. The chain recombines TRBV20-1 with TRBJ2-1; the D is unclear. The germline gives CDR1 DFQATT, CDR2 SNEGSKA (reference sequence). The CDR3 is made up of 14 amino acids. V lost 0 bases and J 8 bases, leaving 14 bases between the germline ends. CDR3 DNA sequence: TGCAGTGCTAGAGAAAATGGAGCAGGCGATGAGCAGTTCTTC. Translated: CSARENGAGDEQFF.

This clonotype was seen a few times. V usage is TRBV7-2 and J usage is TRBJ2-5; possibly TRBD2 for D (6 bases). The CDR3 has 14 residues. The germline gives CDR1 SGHTA, CDR2 FQGNSA. Trimming removed 6 bases from V and 4 bases from J, with 15 bases in between. CDR3 loop: CASSPPGVRETQYF. CDR3 coding DNA: TGTGCCAGCAGTCCACCGGGGGTACGAGAGACCCAGTACTTC.

As to this clonotype: Since a much larger clone is just one base distant, this may be a read error. V gene TRBV12-3 or TRBV12-4 combines with J gene TRBJ2-5; 8 nucleotides match TRBD1. V was pared by 5 bases and J by 5 bases, with 10 bases of the junction left unmatched. The CDR3 length is 15 residues. This CDR3 is CASSLDRGVQETQYF. In DNA, the CDR3 is TGTGCCAGCAGTCTCGACAGGGGTGTCCAGGAGACCCAGTACTTC.

This clonotype was counted many times. CDR3 DNA: TGTGCCAGCAGCCCTAAGACGGAGGATACGCAGTATTTT. Amino acids: CASSPKTEDTQYF. This chain connects TRBV11-3 to TRBJ2-3; unclear D gene. This CDR3 has 13 amino acids. In germline, CDR1 is SGHNT, CDR2 YENEEA. The ends were cut back, 5 bases at V and 6 bases at J, with 12 bases in the middle.